The 2 T cell receptor beta chains reported below all come from one sample, sequenced in a study of blood T cell repertoires in COVID-19. TCRdb keeps only in-frame clones here, not all; method: immunoSEQ multiplex PCR. The sample consists of under 200,000 clones, 87% of them appearing once. Sequences were obtained from peripheral blood. The receptors derive from a man aged 60 to 75 with active or convalescent COVID-19.

V gene TRBV7-9 combines with J gene TRBJ2-2; TRBD1 matches at 10 bases. Germline V lookup: CDR1 SEHNR, CDR2 FQNEAQ (reference sequence). After removal of 3 bases from V and 6 bases from J, the junction contained 4 bases not matched to a gene. The CDR3 is 15 amino acids. CDR3 loop: CASSFGDRGPGELFF. In nucleotides, the CDR3 is TGTGCCAGCAGCTTCGGGGACAGGGGACCCGGGGAGCTGTTTTTT.

V is TRBV6-6 and J is TRBJ2-2, with 9 bases lining up with TRBD1. The junction had 6 bases not matched to a gene; V was cut back by 8 bases and J by 5 bases. The CDR3 runs to 14 residues. CDR1 and CDR2 (germline): MNHNY, SVGAGI (reference sequence). CDR3 DNA sequence: TGTGCCAGCCGTGGACAGGGGTATACCGGGGAGCTGTTTTTT. This encodes CASRGQGYTGELFF.